Listed below are T cell receptor beta chains from one sample, sequenced in a study of cytomegalovirus exposure and HLA in healthy donors. The data were produced by immunoSEQ multiplex PCR, yet TCRdb's version contains in-frame clones alone and is incomplete. Counted here are about 180,000 clones, roughly 78% occurring once; the ten biggest clones make up roughly 13%. Input material: PBMCs. The receptors stem from a woman between 45 and 65 years old in good health and CMV-seropositive. Both conserved end residues are part of each CDR3.

J	V	length	CDR3
TRBJ2-5	TRBV19	15	CASSIDLWRQETQYF
TRBJ1-2	TRBV5-1	15	CASSLDLGQNYGYTF
TRBJ1-1	TRBV7-2	13	CASSLEANTEAFF
TRBJ2-1	TRBV25-1	15	CASSERDRAIDEQFF
TRBJ1-3	TRBV5-1	15	CASSLETGLGNTIYF
TRBJ1-5	TRBV7-9	13	CASSLGDWEPQHF
TRBJ1-1	TRBV29-1	13	CSVGGRQYTEAFF
TRBJ2-1	TRBV5-6	13	CASSLGLPNEQFF
TRBJ2-3	TRBV6-5	15	CASSYSDSLTNTQYF
TRBJ2-1	TRBV7-9	15	CASSFSGGSGREQFF